This T cell receptor beta chain was observed in a study of T cells after yellow fever vaccination. TCRdb ran MiXCR on the 5' RACE reads and lists one entry per CDR3 protein. Of 120,000 or so distinct CDR3 sequences listed, roughly 15% were seen once; the top ten hold 35% to 45%. Germline values: CDR1 MNHNY, CDR2 SVGAGI (reference sequence). The CDR3 consists of 16 residues. With 5 bases removed from V and 6 bases from J, the gap between germline ends came to 21 bases. The rearrangement links TRBV6-6 to TRBJ2-3; D tentatively fits TRBD1 or TRBD2 (6 bases each). The specimen was CD8+ T cells sorted from PBMCs, collected 5 days after the yellow fever booster vaccination. The receptor comes from a man aged 18 to 30 who received the YFV17D yellow fever vaccine. CDR3 bases: TGTGCCAGCAGTCGCCCGACTACCCGAGGGGGGGATACGCAGTATTTT. It is translated as CASSRPTTRGGDTQYF.